These T cell receptor beta chains were read from a single sample in a study of vaccination effects on CD4 cells after COVID-19. TCRdb's table, derived via immunoSEQ multiplex PCR, lists solely in-frame clones and lacks some. The sample gives roughly 45,000 clones, 72% of which show up once; about 10% is in the top ten. These TCRs' antigens remain unknown. The material was CD4+ T cells from PBMCs cultured without peptide, obtained after COVID-19 vaccination. The receptors come from a human donor who received a COVID-19 vaccine. CDR3s include the opening cysteine and the closing phenylalanine or tryptophan. D genes are given only for firm matches. Where a row states a size, it is once, few, many or the class of an expanded clone; other rows omit it.

j_call d_call v_call clone_size cdr3_aa cdr3_nt
TRBJ2-2 - TRBV7-2 - CASSFDGQSTGELFF TGTGCCAGCAGCTTTGACGGACAGTCCACCGGGGAGCTGTTTTTT
TRBJ2-3 - TRBV19 - CASSEGTTTQYF TGTGCCAGTAGTGAGGGCACGACCACGCAGTATTTT
TRBJ1-3 TRBD1 TRBV7-9 - CASSLRQGTGNTIYF TGTGCCAGCAGCTTACGACAGGGTACCGGAAACACCATATATTTT
TRBJ2-7 TRBD1 TRBV10-1 - CASGRDRDEQYF TGCGCCAGCGGACGGGACAGGGACGAGCAGTACTTC
TRBJ2-3 TRBD2 TRBV2 - CASSQSGGNTDTQYF TGTGCCAGCAGTCAGAGCGGGGGGAACACAGATACGCAGTATTTT
TRBJ2-2 - TRBV11-2 - CASSLVLGELFF TGTGCCAGCAGCTTAGTGCTCGGGGAGCTGTTTTTT
TRBJ1-1 - TRBV7-9 few CATSTTMNTEAFF TGTGCCACCTCGACAACCATGAACACTGAAGCTTTCTTT
TRBJ2-2 TRBD2 TRBV11-2 few CASSLRTSGMIGELFF TGTGCCAGCAGCCTCCGGACTAGCGGGATGATCGGGGAGCTGTTTTTT
TRBJ1-5 - TRBV7-8 - CASSLANWGRRDQPQHF TGTGCCAGCAGCTTAGCGAACTGGGGCAGAAGAGATCAGCCCCAGCATTTT
TRBJ2-3 TRBD2 TRBV3-1/TRBV3-2 - CASSRSILAGGRVDTQYF TGTGCCAGCAGCCGAAGCATCCTAGCGGGGGGGCGGGTAGATACGCAGTATTTT
TRBJ1-4 - TRBV5-1 - CASSFGELGEKLFF TGCGCCAGCAGCTTCGGGGAGTTGGGGGAAAAACTGTTTTTT
TRBJ2-1 - TRBV2 - CASSVASTKQFF TGTGCCAGCAGTGTGGCTAGCACAAAGCAGTTCTTC
TRBJ1-5 TRBD1 TRBV5-5 - CASSLNKGASNQPQHF TGTGCCAGCAGCTTGAATAAGGGGGCTAGCAATCAGCCCCAGCATTTT
TRBJ2-6 TRBD1 TRBV7-8 - CASSLRTGTPSGANVLTF TGTGCCAGCAGCCTAAGGACAGGAACACCCTCTGGGGCCAACGTCCTGACTTTC
TRBJ2-7 - TRBV3-1/TRBV3-2 - CASSHDGSGYEQYF TGTGCCAGCAGCCATGACGGGAGCGGCTACGAGCAGTACTTC
TRBJ1-2 - TRBV30 - CAWRTDFPARGYTF TGTGCCTGGAGAACAGACTTCCCGGCGAGGGGCTACACCTTC
TRBJ2-1 TRBD1 TRBV19 - CASSIGAGQVKNEQFF TGTGCCAGTAGTATAGGGGCGGGACAGGTAAAAAATGAGCAGTTCTTC
TRBJ2-3 - TRBV5-4 - CASSPWGSTDTQYF TGTGCCAGCAGCCCCTGGGGTAGCACAGATACGCAGTATTTT
TRBJ2-5 - TRBV30 - CAWSSGWGETQYF TGTGCCTGGAGTTCGGGATGGGGCGAGACCCAGTACTTC
TRBJ2-7 TRBD1 TRBV29-1 - CSVEIETGGIYEQYF TGCAGCGTTGAAATTGAGACAGGGGGTATTTACGAGCAGTACTTC
TRBJ1-3 - TRBV2 few CASSSRGNTIYF TGTGCCAGCAGCTCTCGAGGAAACACCATATATTTT
TRBJ1-1 - TRBV14 few CASSRTVGTEAFF TGTGCCAGCAGTCGTACAGTTGGTACTGAAGCTTTCTTT
TRBJ1-1 - TRBV18 - CASSPDRDNTEAFF TGTGCCAGCTCACCGGATAGGGATAACACTGAAGCTTTCTTT